These 15 T cell receptor beta chains were sequenced from one sample in a study of neurological immune-mediated disorders. This sample's time point: longitudinal time-point 2. TCRdb re-analysed the 5' RACE reads in MiXCR, keeping a single row per CDR3 protein. This table has 55,000 to 65,000 distinct CDR3 sequences, nearly 10% appearing once. Sequenced: PBMCs. The receptors were gathered from a man in his thirties or forties in good health.

This clonotype has more than one count but fewer than ten. The chain joins TRBV5-6 to TRBJ2-7; D is ambiguous. This CDR3 comprises 13 residues. Trimming took 2 bases from V and 7 from J, leaving 13 bases between them. Germline values: CDR1 SGHDT, CDR2 YYEEEE. CDR3 sequence (DNA): TGTGCCAGCAGCTTAGGGATTCGAAAGGAGCAGTACTTC. Its protein is CASSLGIRKEQYF.

This clonotype appeared many times. V and J are TRBV2 and TRBJ1-6; D is possibly TRBD1 (5 bases). The CDR3 covers 14 residues. Germline lookup yields CDR1 SNHLY and CDR2 FYNNEI. V was cut by 6 bases and J by 6 bases, with 12 bases left in between. The chain's CDR3 is CASRGFGGNSPLHF. CDR3 DNA: TGTGCCAGCAGGGGTTTCGGGGGTAATTCACCCCTCCACTTT.

This clonotype was observed many times. V gene TRBV5-1 combines with J gene TRBJ2-1; 9 bases fit TRBD2. The CDR3 totals 17 residues. Germline V gene data show CDR1 as SGHRS and CDR2 as YFSETQ. J lost 5 bases, V lost 0 bases, and 9 bases had no gene match. CDR3 in amino acids: CASSLVGVAGENNEQFF. The CDR3 nucleotides read TGCGCCAGCAGCTTGGTTGGGGTAGCGGGAGAGAACAATGAGCAGTTCTTC.

In its sample, this clonotype was seen many times. The chain joins TRBV7-2 to TRBJ2-2; 9 bases agree with TRBD2. The V gene end was trimmed by 1 base and the J gene end by 13 bases; junction bases not matched to a gene: 19. Germline V gives CDR1 SGHTA, CDR2 FQGNSA. This CDR3 spans 18 amino acids. CDR3 nucleotides: TGTGCCAGCAGCTTAGAGGTTCGGGCTAGCGGGGCCCGAGGCGGGCTGTTTTTT. This gives the protein CASSLEVRASGARGGLFF.

This clonotype has ten or more counts. This chain connects TRBV14 to TRBJ1-1, with a weak D call TRBD1 (5 bases). The CDR3 loop spans 13 amino acids. The V gene's germline CDR1 is SGHDN and CDR2 FVKESK. V lost 1 base, J lost 3 bases, and 6 bases lay in between. As DNA, the CDR3 is TGTGCCAGCAGCCAAGGGGGCCACACTGAAGCTTTCTTT. Protein product: CASSQGGHTEAFF.

In its sample, this clonotype was seen many times. The rearrangement uses TRBV7-8 and TRBJ2-5; TRBD1 matches 9 bases. This CDR3 is built from 13 residues. V lost 5 bases and J lost 5; bases outside the gene matches: 3. Germline loops: CDR1 SGHVS, CDR2 FQNEAQ. The CDR3 sequence: CASSTGGAETQYF. In DNA, the CDR3 is TGTGCCAGCAGCACAGGGGGCGCCGAGACCCAGTACTTC. The full variable domain, with the rest looked up from reference TRBV7-8 and TRBJ2-5, is GAGVSQSPRYKVAKRGQDVALRCDPISGHVSLFWYQQALGQGPEFLTYFQNEAQLDKSGLPSDRFFAERPEGSVSTLKIQRTQQEDSAVYLCASSTGGAETQYFGPGTRLLVL.

This sequence joins TRBV5-8 and TRBJ2-1; D is perhaps TRBD1 or TRBD2 (5 bases each). V lost 4 bases, J lost 4 bases, and 12 bases lay in between. From germline, CDR1 is SGHTS and CDR2 YDEGEE. This CDR3 region has 14 residues. Written as DNA, the CDR3 is TGTGCCAGCAGCGACGGGGCCTTGTACAATGAGCAGTTCTTC. This gives the protein CASSDGALYNEQFF.

This clonotype was observed many times. The chain joins TRBV2 to TRBJ1-1; D perhaps matches TRBD1 (6 bases). CDR1 SNHLY and CDR2 FYNNEI come from the germline V gene. This CDR3 is built from 12 residues. Deletions cut 8 bases from V and 6 bases from J, with 13 bases between. CDR3: CASGTIRAEAFF. CDR3 bases: TGTGCCAGCGGGACAATCAGGGCTGAAGCTTTCTTT.

This clonotype has more than one count but fewer than ten. The CDR3 protein is CASSLGLAGGLGNEQFF. The CDR3 DNA sequence: TGTGCCAGCAGCTTAGGGCTAGCGGGAGGGTTGGGCAATGAGCAGTTCTTC. The rearrangement links TRBV7-9 to TRBJ2-1, with 12 bases aligning to TRBD2. CDR1 is SEHNR, CDR2 FQNEAQ, per germline (reference sequence). The length of the CDR3 is 17 residues. The junction had 7 bases not matched to a gene; V was cut back by 1 base and J by 6 bases.

This clonotype was picked up many times. This CDR3 reads CASTVLGQGAKISGNTIYF. The DNA of the CDR3 is TGTGCCAGCACCGTCTTAGGGCAGGGGGCTAAAATCTCTGGAAACACCATATATTTT. This chain uses TRBV21-1 with TRBJ1-3; the DNA was not used to check the table's D call, TRBD1. TRBV21-1 is tagged as a pseudogene. This CDR3 spans 19 amino acids.

This clonotype has at least ten counts. The chain recombines TRBV14 with TRBJ2-5; D is ambiguous. Germline V gives CDR1 SGHDN, CDR2 FVKESK. This CDR3 has 14 amino acids. V gave up 1 base and J gave up 2 bases, with 8 bases separating them. CDR3 sequence reads: CASSQAVIQETQYF. In DNA form, the CDR3 reads TGTGCCAGCAGCCAAGCGGTGATACAAGAGACCCAGTACTTC. Based on the CDR3 plus reference TRBV14 and TRBJ2-5, the full variable domain is EAGVTQFPSHSVIEKGQTVTLRCDPISGHDNLYWYRRVMGKEIKFLLHFVKESKQDESGMPNNRFLAERTGGTYSTLKVQPAELEDSGVYFCASSQAVIQETQYFGPGTRLLVL.

The J gene is TRBJ2-7, the V gene TRBV10-1; 8 nucleotides agree with TRBD1. The germline gives CDR1 WNHNN, CDR2 SYGVQD (reference sequence). The CDR3 runs to 15 residues. V was pared by 3 bases and J by 5 bases, with 9 bases of the junction left unmatched. The CDR3 nucleotides read TGCGCCAGCAGTGACGTCCGGACAGGGTTCCACGAGCAGTACTTC. Amino acids: CASSDVRTGFHEQYF.

This clonotype occurred many times. The chain recombines TRBV12-3 or TRBV12-4 with TRBJ2-3; 12 nucleotides align to TRBD2. Trimming removed 3 bases from V and 4 bases from J; junction bases left unmatched: 11. This CDR3 region has 18 residues. In DNA form, the CDR3 reads TGTGCCAGCAGTTTCCTTGCGACTAGCGGGAGTGCGGCAGATACGCAGTATTTT. It translates to CASSFLATSGSAADTQYF.

This clonotype was found many times. The chain uses TRBV20-1 and TRBJ1-1; D uncertain. Between the trimmed V and J ends, which lost 4 bases and 5 bases, there was a span of 17 bases. CDR1 DFQATT and CDR2 SNEGSKA come from the germline V gene (reference sequence). CDR3 length: 14 residues. Here the CDR3 reads CSANGDLLRTEAFF. In DNA, the CDR3 is TGCAGTGCTAACGGTGATCTCTTGAGGACTGAAGCTTTCTTT.

This clonotype came up many times. The chain recombines TRBV20-1 with TRBJ1-2; D is perhaps TRBD1 (6 bases). CDR3 size: 14 residues. Germline CDR1 and CDR2: DFQATT and SNEGSKA (reference sequence). The V and J ends lost 5 bases and 0 bases respectively, with 13 bases between them. The CDR3 DNA follows: TGCAGTGCTGACCGGGACATCTCTAACTATGGCTACACCTTC. Translation: CSADRDISNYGYTF.